This T cell receptor beta chain was documented in a study of human T cells and chemical hapten exposure. The sample's time point: patch test 2, 6 weeks after DPC sensitization. Documented treatment: therapeutic diphenylcyclopropenone sensitization with weekly scalp DPC. TCRdb itself ran the RACE reads through MiXCR, one entry per CDR3 protein. The top ten clones hold more than 1.1% of a sample with around 130,000 distinct CDR3 sequences, roughly 10% of them seen once. The germline V gene encodes CDR1 LNHNV and CDR2 YYDKDF (reference sequence). The CDR3 covers 14 residues. As concerns this clonotype: A read error may explain this, as a much larger clone is one base away.

The clonotype originates from a woman aged 50 to 65 with alopecia areata. Some clones in this sample may be carry-over from other donors' samples. V is TRBV15 and J is TRBJ2-1; D not resolved. The source was whole blood, collected in connection with sensitization to the hapten diphenylcyclopropenone (DPC). The CDR3 sequence: CASSRERVINEQFF. As DNA, the CDR3 is TGTGCCTCCAGCAGAGAACGCGTAATCAATGAGCAGTTCTTC.